This is a list of T cell receptor beta chains from one sample in a study of early T cells in non-severe SARS-CoV-2 infection. TCRdb independently ran MiXCR on the 5' RACE reads; one entry per CDR3 protein. The table shows roughly 52,000 distinct CDR3 sequences, with around 8% occurring only once. Sequenced material: whole blood. Receptor source: an adult who was a healthcare worker with PCR-confirmed SARS-CoV-2 infection or an uninfected control (not recorded which). The CDR3 runs from the conserved cysteine through the conserved F or W. The D gene is left open where the match is weak. A clone size is listed for some rows: how often the clone was seen (once, few, many), or a class if it is expanded.

j_gene,d_gene,v_gene,abundance,CDR3nt,CDR3aa
TRBJ2-5,NA,TRBV5-1,once,TGCGCCAGCAGCTTGACCGGGGGGCCCAGGGAGACCCAGTACTTC,CASSLTGGPRETQYF
TRBJ2-7,TRBD1,TRBV5-4,NA,TGTGCCAGCAGCTTCGGGACAGGGATTGTCGACGAGCAGTACTTC,CASSFGTGIVDEQYF
TRBJ2-5,NA,TRBV25-1,many,TGTGCCAGCAGGCCAAGGGGGTTGGGTGAGACCCAGTACTTC,CASRPRGLGETQYF
TRBJ2-7,NA,TRBV5-4,many,TGTGCCAGCAGCGGAGGGGGCCGCGAGCAGTACTTC,CASSGGGREQYF
TRBJ2-2,TRBD2,TRBV25-1,many,TGTGCCAGCAGTGAATTCTTAGGACTAGCGGGAGGGGAGGACACCGGGGAGCTGTTTTTT,CASSEFLGLAGGEDTGELFF
TRBJ1-1,NA,TRBV3-1,many,TGTGCCAGCAGCCATTCTACGGGGAACACTGAAGCTTTCTTT,CASSHSTGNTEAFF
TRBJ2-7,NA,TRBV4-1,NA,TGCGCCAGCAGCGAAGGGCCAGACTCCTACGAGCAGTACTTC,CASSEGPDSYEQYF
TRBJ2-3,NA,TRBV11-1,few,TGTGCCAGCAGCTTAGCCCACGGGGCAACAGATACGCAGTATTTT,CASSLAHGATDTQYF
TRBJ2-1,NA,TRBV20-1,many,TGCAGTGCTAGAGGCGAAAGGACTCCAAATGAGCAGTTCTTC,CSARGERTPNEQFF
TRBJ2-5,TRBD2,TRBV5-6,NA,TGTGCCAGCAGGAACCGACTAGCCCCTCGAGAGACCCAGTACTTC,CASRNRLAPRETQYF
TRBJ1-2,NA,TRBV7-2,NA,TGTGCCAGCAGCTTAAACTGGGCTAACTATGGCTACACCTTC,CASSLNWANYGYTF
TRBJ2-5,TRBD2,TRBV6-6,many,TGTGCCAGCAGCTCCCCTGGTTTAGCGGGGGGGCGGGGTCAAGAGACCCAGTACTTC,CASSSPGLAGGRGQETQYF
TRBJ1-5,NA,TRBV4-1,few,TGCGCCAGCAGCCAAGAGGTAGGCAGGGGAAGGCCCCAGCATTTT,CASSQEVGRGRPQHF
TRBJ1-4,NA,TRBV24-1,few,TGTGCCACCAGTGATCCAGGGGCAGCGGATGAAAAACTGTTTTTT,CATSDPGAADEKLFF
TRBJ1-2,NA,TRBV28,many,TGTGCCAGCAGTCCACCGGGCTACCGAGGTTACACCTTC,CASSPPGYRGYTF
TRBJ1-2,TRBD1,TRBV6-5,many,TGTGCCAGCAGTTTCGAAGTTGGACAGGCCCTCTATGGCTACACCTTC,CASSFEVGQALYGYTF
TRBJ1-5,TRBD1,TRBV27,NA,TGTGCCAGCAGTTTATCTTCAGGGGGGAATCAGCCCCAGCATTTT,CASSLSSGGNQPQHF
TRBJ2-1,TRBD2,TRBV14,many,TGTGCCAGCAGCCAAGGGTATAGCGGGAGAGGCCAGTTCTTC,CASSQGYSGRGQFF
TRBJ2-1,NA,TRBV2,NA,TGTGCCAGCAGTGAAACTGCCTTAGCGGCAGCCAGCCCCTACAATGAGCAGTTCTTC,CASSETALAAASPYNEQFF
TRBJ2-1,NA,TRBV20-1,few,TGCAGTGCTAGAGATTCCACCCACAATGAGCAGTTCTTC,CSARDSTHNEQFF
TRBJ2-5,NA,TRBV7-6,many,TGTGCCAGCTTACCGTTCGGCGCGCAAGAGACCCAGTACTTC,CASLPFGAQETQYF
TRBJ1-1,NA,TRBV7-2,NA,TGTGCCAGCAGCTCCCGGACACCTAACACTGAAGCTTTCTTT,CASSSRTPNTEAFF
TRBJ1-5,NA,TRBV7-3,many,TGTGCCAGCAGCTCACTCCGGGACACCACCTTTCTTTATAGCAATCAGCCCCAGCATTTT,CASSSLRDTTFLYSNQPQHF
TRBJ2-1,TRBD1,TRBV19,many,TGTGCCAGCAGGACAGGGATAAACAATGAGCAGTTCTTC,CASRTGINNEQFF
TRBJ2-1,NA,TRBV11-2,many,TGTGCCAGCAGCTTAGAGTGGGGGACACCTGAAGAGATCTTC,CASSLEWGTPEEIF
TRBJ2-1,TRBD2,TRBV12-3/TRBV12-4,NA,TGTGCCAGCAGTTCTAGGACTAGCGGGGCCAACAATGAGCAGTTCTTC,CASSSRTSGANNEQFF
TRBJ1-1,NA,TRBV7-8,many,TGTGCCAGCAGCTTAGGTACTCCAGCCACTGAAGCTTTCTTT,CASSLGTPATEAFF
TRBJ2-1,NA,TRBV9,NA,TGTGCCAGCAGCCCTCGTAGAGGCGGCAATGAGCAGTTCTTC,CASSPRRGGNEQFF
TRBJ2-1,TRBD2,TRBV11-3,NA,TGTGCCAGCAGCCATAGCGGGGGAGGTTATGGGATGAATGAGCAGTTCTTC,CASSHSGGGYGMNEQFF